This TCR beta chain was recorded in a study of cytomegalovirus exposure and HLA in healthy donors. Whole-study context: Roughly 85 million unique TCRs from HLA-typed donors were held in an early release of data.

PCR primers comprised 60 Vbeta and 13 Jbeta primers. Some clones are missing from TCRdb's copy, which holds only in-frame ones; the method was immunoSEQ multiplex PCR. This table has 84,000 or so clones, 62% appearing once. Overall study findings and caveats: Earlier analysis found most TCR beta V segments productive about 90% or about 30% of the time. The authors judged a highly shared variant cluster likely a sequencing artifact.

This clone was detected only a few times. As yet, its antigen is unknown. This same CDR3 is encoded by further DNA sequences in the sample. The clonotype originates from a woman aged 30 to 39 in good health and CMV-seropositive. The sample consisted of PBMCs.

The CDR3 spells CASSLGGGRAYEQYF. Written as DNA, the CDR3 is TGTGCCAGCAGCTTAGGTGGGGGCAGGGCCTACGAGCAGTACTTC. The V call is TRBV7-9, the J call TRBJ2-7; weak D call: TRBD1 (6 bases). V shed 1 base and J shed 2 bases, with 12 bases lying between them. In germline, CDR1 is SEHNR, CDR2 FQNEAQ (reference sequence). This CDR3 contains 15 residues. The full variable domain, its missing parts supplied by reference TRBV7-9 and TRBJ2-7, is DTGVSQNPRHKITKRGQNVTFRCDPISEHNRLYWYRQTLGQGPEFLTYFQNEAQLEKSRLLSDRFSAERPKGSFSTLEIQRTEQGDSAMYLCASSLGGGRAYEQYFGPGTRLTVT.